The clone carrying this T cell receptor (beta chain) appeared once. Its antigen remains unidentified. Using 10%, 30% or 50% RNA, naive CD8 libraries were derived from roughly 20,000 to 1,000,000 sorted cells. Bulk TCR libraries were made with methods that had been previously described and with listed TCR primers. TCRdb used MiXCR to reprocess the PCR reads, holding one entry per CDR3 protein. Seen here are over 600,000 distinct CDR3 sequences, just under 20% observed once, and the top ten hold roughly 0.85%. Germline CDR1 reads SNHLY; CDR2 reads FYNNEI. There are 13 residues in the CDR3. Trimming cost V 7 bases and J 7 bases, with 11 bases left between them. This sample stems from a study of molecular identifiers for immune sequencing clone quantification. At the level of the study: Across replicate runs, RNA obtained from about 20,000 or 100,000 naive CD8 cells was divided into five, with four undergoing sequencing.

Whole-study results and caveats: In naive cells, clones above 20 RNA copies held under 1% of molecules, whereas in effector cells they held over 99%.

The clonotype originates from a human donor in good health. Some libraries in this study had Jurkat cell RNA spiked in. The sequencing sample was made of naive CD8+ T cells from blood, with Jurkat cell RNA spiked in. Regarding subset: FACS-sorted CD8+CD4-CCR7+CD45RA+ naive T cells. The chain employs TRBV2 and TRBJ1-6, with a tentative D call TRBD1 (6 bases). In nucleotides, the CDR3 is TGTGCCAGCACTGGACAGAGGAATTCACCCCTCCACTTT. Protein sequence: CASTGQRNSPLHF.